This TCR beta chain was recovered during a study of T cell responses to AZD1222 COVID-19 vaccine. Study at large: Second-dose intervals of approximately 4 or approximately 12 weeks were pooled.

Assay: immunoSEQ multiplex PCR; the TCRdb copy retains only in-frame clones and omits some. The sample has some 100,000 clones; 90% to 95% are singletons. In the case of this clone: The antigen is undetermined.

Germline V gives CDR1 GTSNPN, CDR2 SVGIG (reference sequence). Trimming left V 4 bases short and J 9 bases short, with 13 bases between. CDR3 length equals 13 residues. Study observations and caveats: With two AZD1222 doses given, Spike-specific TCR breadth and depth both rose. The donor cohort was predominantly white British with a female majority, and clonal diversity may have been underestimated.

The input for sequencing was peripheral blood, taken on day 0 of AZD1222 vaccination. The receptor's source is an adult in good health. V and J are TRBV30 and TRBJ1-6; D gene uncertain. Here the CDR3 DNA reads TGTGCCTGGACGCCCGGCGGTGGTTCACCCCTCCACTTT. As protein: CAWTPGGGSPLHF.